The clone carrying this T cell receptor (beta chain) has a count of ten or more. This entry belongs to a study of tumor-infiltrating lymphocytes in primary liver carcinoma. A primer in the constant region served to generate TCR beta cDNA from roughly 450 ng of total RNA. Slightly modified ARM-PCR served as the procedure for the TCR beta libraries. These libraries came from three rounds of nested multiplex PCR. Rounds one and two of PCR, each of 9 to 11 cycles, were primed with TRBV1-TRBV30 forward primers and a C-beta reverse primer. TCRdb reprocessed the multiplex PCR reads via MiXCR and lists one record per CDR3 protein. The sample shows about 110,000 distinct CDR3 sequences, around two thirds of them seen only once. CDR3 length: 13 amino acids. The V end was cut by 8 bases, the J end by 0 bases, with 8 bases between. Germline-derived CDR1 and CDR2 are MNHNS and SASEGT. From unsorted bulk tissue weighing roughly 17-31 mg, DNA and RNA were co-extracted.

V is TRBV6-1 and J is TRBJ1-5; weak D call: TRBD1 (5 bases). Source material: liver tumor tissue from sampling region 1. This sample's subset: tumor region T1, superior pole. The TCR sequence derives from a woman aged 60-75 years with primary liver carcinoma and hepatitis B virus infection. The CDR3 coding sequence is TGTGCCAGCGGGGGAGGTAGCAATCAGCCCCAGCATTTT. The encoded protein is CASGGGSNQPQHF.